The 24 T cell receptor beta chains listed next were all sequenced from one sample in a study of blood T cell repertoires in COVID-19. Sequencing used immunoSEQ multiplex PCR; TCRdb keeps in-frame clones, though not all of them. The profile shows roughly 200,000 clones, around 82% of them singletons. Material: peripheral blood. The receptors were gathered from a man in his forties with active or convalescent COVID-19.

The V and J genes are TRBV2 and TRBJ2-5, with TRBD2 matching over 11 bases. Germline loops: CDR1 SNHLY, CDR2 FYNNEI. V was clipped by 6 bases and J by 5 bases; unmatched bases: 14. The CDR3 covers 17 residues. The CDR3 bases are TGTGCCAGCAGCGGGCTAGCGGGGGGCCCTTTCGGTGAGACCCAGTACTTC. This sequence encodes CASSGLAGGPFGETQYF.

This chain joins TRBV19 and TRBJ1-1, with TRBD1 matching over 10 bases. V gave up 7 bases and J gave up 2 bases; unmatched junction bases: 7. CDR3 length equals 15 residues. Germline V gene sequence: CDR1 LNHDA, CDR2 SQIVND (reference sequence). The CDR3, as DNA: TGTGCCAGTAACAATGGACAGGGGGTCAACACTGAAGCTTTCTTT. Its protein product is CASNNGQGVNTEAFF.

For this clone: This same CDR3 is encoded by further DNA sequences in the sample. The gene calls are TRBV19 and TRBJ2-1; 7 bases match TRBD2. With 3 bases clipped from V and 2 bases from J, the junction kept 4 bases outside the gene matches. CDR1 LNHDA and CDR2 SQIVND come from the germline V gene (reference sequence). CDR3 length: 15 amino acids. CDR3 nucleotides: TGTGCCAGTAGTATCACGGGGGGTGCCTACAATGAGCAGTTCTTC. Translation gives CASSITGGAYNEQFF.

J is TRBJ2-1 and V is TRBV7-9; unclear D gene. V shed 1 base and J shed 7 bases, with 14 bases lying between them. The CDR3 contains 15 residues. CDR1 is SEHNR and CDR2 is FQNEAQ in the germline V gene (reference sequence). The CDR3 DNA follows: TGTGCCAGCAGCTTAGTTCACCCCCCCACAAATGAGCAGTTCTTC. Its protein is CASSLVHPPTNEQFF.

V usage is TRBV5-1 and J usage is TRBJ2-7; 7 bases match TRBD1. The germline V gene encodes CDR1 SGHRS and CDR2 YFSETQ. The CDR3 spans 14 residues. The ends lost 4 bases at V and 2 bases at J; junction bases unmatched: 6. DNA of the CDR3: TGCGCCAGCAGCCCACCGGACAGGCCCTACGAGCAGTACTTC. This codes for CASSPPDRPYEQYF.

The gene calls are TRBV18 and TRBJ1-3, with D perhaps TRBD1 (5 bases). From germline, CDR1 is KGHSH and CDR2 LQKENI. V lost 4 bases and J 1 base, leaving 14 bases between the germline ends. The CDR3 is 16 residues long. CDR3 protein: CASSLGGRGSGNTIYF. The CDR3 region has the DNA TGTGCCAGCTCACTCGGTGGTAGGGGATCTGGAAACACCATATATTTT.

The chain is built from TRBV25-1 and TRBJ2-7; possible D gene TRBD1, 5 bases. V was shortened by 9 bases and J by 4 bases, with 25 bases between the two germline ends. CDR1 and CDR2 (germline): MGHDK, SYGVNS. This CDR3 is built from 16 residues. The CDR3 DNA follows: TGTGCCAGTGCGAGGCCTCAGGTTCCCCCAGGGTACGAGCAGTACTTC. It translates to CASARPQVPPGYEQYF.

A few counts support this clone. For the CDR3, the DNA is TGTGCCAGCAGCCCGAACTCACAGGTGGGGGGCTACACCTTC. Its protein product is CASSPNSQVGGYTF. The V and J genes are TRBV3-1 (or the pseudogene TRBV3-2) and TRBJ1-2; possibly TRBD1 for D (5 bases). The germline CDR1 and CDR2 sequences are LGHDT and YNNKEL (reference sequence). There are 14 residues in the CDR3. V was pared by 4 bases and J by 8 bases, with 17 bases between.

The V and J genes are TRBV7-3 and TRBJ2-2; perhaps TRBD2 as D (6 bases). The CDR3 has 15 amino acids. Per the germline V gene, CDR1 is SGHTA and CDR2 is FQGTGA. With 1 base removed from V and 6 bases from J, the gap between germline ends came to 12 bases. CDR3 nucleotide sequence: TGTGCCAGCAGCTTAAGGCGGGATGGGGCCGGGGAGCTGTTTTTT. Encoded protein: CASSLRRDGAGELFF.

As regards this clone: Additional DNA sequences in this sample encode the identical CDR3. This chain joins TRBV11-1 and TRBJ2-7; 8 positions match TRBD1. Per germline, CDR1 SGHAT and CDR2 FQDESV (reference sequence). Losses at the gene ends were 9 bases for V and 4 bases for J; bases not matched to a gene: 11. The CDR3 spans 14 residues. The DNA of the CDR3 is TGTGCCAGTAGCCCCGGGACAGGTTATTACGAGCAGTACTTC. This codes for CASSPGTGYYEQYF.

This clone was recorded only once. This chain links TRBV6-5 with TRBJ2-6; D is unclear. The V gene's germline CDR1 is MNHEY and CDR2 SVGAGI. The V and J ends lost 6 bases and 4 bases respectively, with 4 bases between them. This CDR3 spans 12 amino acids. DNA for the CDR3: TGTGCCAGCAGGACAGGGGCCAACGTCCTGACTTTC. Translating it yields CASRTGANVLTF.

The chain is built from TRBV9 and TRBJ1-5; the D gene is possibly TRBD1 (6 bases). Germline lookup yields CDR1 SGDLS and CDR2 YYNGEE. With 4 bases removed from V and 5 bases from J, the gap between germline ends came to 13 bases. The CDR3 contains 14 residues. CDR3 loop: CASSLRGGDQPQHF. CDR3 DNA: TGTGCCAGCAGCTTACGAGGGGGGGATCAGCCCCAGCATTTT.

The J gene is TRBJ2-1, the V gene TRBV7-9; 11 nucleotides align to TRBD2. The V segment lost 5 bases and the J segment 3 bases; nucleotides outside the gene matches: 6. From germline, CDR1 is SEHNR and CDR2 FQNEAQ (reference sequence). The CDR3 is made up of 16 amino acids. CDR3 loop: CASSPGTSGFYNEQFF. The CDR3 DNA is TGTGCCAGCAGCCCCGGGACTAGCGGTTTCTACAATGAGCAGTTCTTC.

The rearrangement joins TRBV10-3 to TRBJ2-7, with 9 bases that match TRBD1. The germline V gene has CDR1 ENHRY and CDR2 SYGVKD. The V gene end was trimmed by 6 bases and the J gene end by 0 bases; junction bases not matched to a gene: 6. This CDR3 is 15 amino acids long. The CDR3 DNA is TGTGCCATCAGCTCCCCGGGACAGGGCTCCTACGAGCAGTACTTC. Residues: CAISSPGQGSYEQYF.

The chain combines TRBV4-2 with TRBJ1-2; maybe TRBD1 (6 bases). There are 16 residues in the CDR3. Trimming took 2 bases from V and 5 from J, leaving 18 bases between them. Germline-derived CDR1 and CDR2 are LGHNA and YNFKEQ. The CDR3 here is CASSQSGQRGSYGYTF. The CDR3 coding sequence is TGTGCCAGCAGCCAATCAGGACAGCGGGGATCTTATGGCTACACCTTC.

This sequence joins TRBV24-1 and TRBJ2-1, with a tentative D call TRBD1 (6 bases). CDR3 length equals 15 residues. Trimming took off 5 bases at V and 4 bases at J, with 14 bases between the two ends. CDR1 and CDR2 (germline): KGHDR, SFDVKD. CDR3 sequence: CATSATRGNYNEQFF. For the CDR3, the DNA is TGTGCCACCAGTGCGACCAGGGGAAATTACAATGAGCAGTTCTTC.

V gene TRBV4-2 combines with J gene TRBJ2-7; 11 bases align to TRBD2. The CDR3 has 18 residues. CDR1 LGHNA and CDR2 YNFKEQ come from the germline V gene. The V gene end was trimmed by 4 bases and the J gene end by 3 bases; junction bases not matched to a gene: 14. The chain's CDR3 is CASSRELVTSGSNYEQYF. CDR3 DNA sequence: TGTGCCAGCAGCCGAGAACTGGTTACTAGCGGGAGTAACTACGAGCAGTACTTC.

The rearrangement links TRBV5-1 to TRBJ2-1; 7 bases are shared with TRBD2. The V and J ends lost 1 base and 6 bases, in that order; junction bases with no gene match: 4. This CDR3 comprises 14 residues. Germline values: CDR1 SGHRS, CDR2 YFSETQ. CDR3 protein: CASSLSGNVNEQFF. The CDR3 region has the DNA TGCGCCAGCAGCTTGAGCGGGAACGTCAATGAGCAGTTCTTC.

V usage is TRBV11-2 and J usage is TRBJ2-7, with 7 bases fitting TRBD2. This CDR3 comprises 16 residues. Looked up from germline, CDR1 is SGHAT and CDR2 is FQNNGV. J gave up 6 bases and V 6 bases, and 17 bases lay outside the gene matches. The DNA of the CDR3 is TGTGCCAGCAGTCGTATGGGATGGGGGGGGAGAGTCGAGCAGTACTTC. It yields the protein CASSRMGWGGRVEQYF.

The chain combines TRBV6-5 with TRBJ2-7, with 9 bases lining up with TRBD1. Per germline, CDR1 MNHEY and CDR2 SVGAGI. This CDR3 comprises 13 residues. V dropped 5 bases and J dropped 5; count of bases not matched to a gene: 4. CDR3 protein: CASSTGDRDEQYF. CDR3 sequence (DNA): TGTGCCAGCAGTACTGGGGACAGGGACGAGCAGTACTTC.

The chain recombines TRBV20-1 with TRBJ1-2; tentative D call: TRBD1 (6 bases). V dropped 6 bases and J dropped 6 bases, with 11 bases sitting between them. Per the germline V gene, CDR1 is DFQATT and CDR2 is SNEGSKA (reference sequence). CDR3 length equals 11 residues. The CDR3 here is CSANRVDGYTF. The CDR3, as DNA: TGCAGTGCAAACAGGGTAGATGGCTACACCTTC.

The chain couples TRBV3-1 (or the pseudogene TRBV3-2) to TRBJ1-1; D uncertain. This CDR3 region has 15 residues. Germline CDR1 LGHDT, CDR2 YNNKEL (reference sequence). Trimming shortened V by 3 bases and J by 1 base, and 12 bases separated the two germline ends. CDR3 coding DNA: TGTGCCAGCAGCCAGGGTCGACTCGCGAACACTGAAGCTTTCTTT. Translating it yields CASSQGRLANTEAFF.

The V call is TRBV19, the J call TRBJ2-7, with 10 bases matching TRBD1. The trim removed 6 bases at V and 6 bases at J, leaving 11 bases unmatched. The CDR3 totals 15 residues. CDR1 LNHDA and CDR2 SQIVND come from the germline V gene (reference sequence). The CDR3: CASRKKSGTGAEQYF. In DNA form, the CDR3 reads TGTGCCAGTAGAAAAAAATCCGGGACAGGGGCCGAGCAGTACTTC.

This chain joins TRBV30 and TRBJ1-1; 7 bases are shared with TRBD1. Germline loops: CDR1 GTSNPN, CDR2 SVGIG (reference sequence). V shed 4 bases and J 2 bases; nucleotides not matched to a gene: 1. The CDR3 runs to 12 residues. For the CDR3, the DNA is TGTGCCTGGAACAGGGGTAACACTGAAGCTTTCTTT. Its protein is CAWNRGNTEAFF. Full variable domain (outside the CDR3, taken from reference TRBV30 and TRBJ1-1): SQTIHQWPATLVQPVGSPLSLECTVEGTSNPNLYWYRQAAGRGLQLLFYSVGIGQISSEVPQNLSASRPQDRQFILSSKKLLLSDSGFYLCAWNRGNTEAFFGQGTRLTVV.